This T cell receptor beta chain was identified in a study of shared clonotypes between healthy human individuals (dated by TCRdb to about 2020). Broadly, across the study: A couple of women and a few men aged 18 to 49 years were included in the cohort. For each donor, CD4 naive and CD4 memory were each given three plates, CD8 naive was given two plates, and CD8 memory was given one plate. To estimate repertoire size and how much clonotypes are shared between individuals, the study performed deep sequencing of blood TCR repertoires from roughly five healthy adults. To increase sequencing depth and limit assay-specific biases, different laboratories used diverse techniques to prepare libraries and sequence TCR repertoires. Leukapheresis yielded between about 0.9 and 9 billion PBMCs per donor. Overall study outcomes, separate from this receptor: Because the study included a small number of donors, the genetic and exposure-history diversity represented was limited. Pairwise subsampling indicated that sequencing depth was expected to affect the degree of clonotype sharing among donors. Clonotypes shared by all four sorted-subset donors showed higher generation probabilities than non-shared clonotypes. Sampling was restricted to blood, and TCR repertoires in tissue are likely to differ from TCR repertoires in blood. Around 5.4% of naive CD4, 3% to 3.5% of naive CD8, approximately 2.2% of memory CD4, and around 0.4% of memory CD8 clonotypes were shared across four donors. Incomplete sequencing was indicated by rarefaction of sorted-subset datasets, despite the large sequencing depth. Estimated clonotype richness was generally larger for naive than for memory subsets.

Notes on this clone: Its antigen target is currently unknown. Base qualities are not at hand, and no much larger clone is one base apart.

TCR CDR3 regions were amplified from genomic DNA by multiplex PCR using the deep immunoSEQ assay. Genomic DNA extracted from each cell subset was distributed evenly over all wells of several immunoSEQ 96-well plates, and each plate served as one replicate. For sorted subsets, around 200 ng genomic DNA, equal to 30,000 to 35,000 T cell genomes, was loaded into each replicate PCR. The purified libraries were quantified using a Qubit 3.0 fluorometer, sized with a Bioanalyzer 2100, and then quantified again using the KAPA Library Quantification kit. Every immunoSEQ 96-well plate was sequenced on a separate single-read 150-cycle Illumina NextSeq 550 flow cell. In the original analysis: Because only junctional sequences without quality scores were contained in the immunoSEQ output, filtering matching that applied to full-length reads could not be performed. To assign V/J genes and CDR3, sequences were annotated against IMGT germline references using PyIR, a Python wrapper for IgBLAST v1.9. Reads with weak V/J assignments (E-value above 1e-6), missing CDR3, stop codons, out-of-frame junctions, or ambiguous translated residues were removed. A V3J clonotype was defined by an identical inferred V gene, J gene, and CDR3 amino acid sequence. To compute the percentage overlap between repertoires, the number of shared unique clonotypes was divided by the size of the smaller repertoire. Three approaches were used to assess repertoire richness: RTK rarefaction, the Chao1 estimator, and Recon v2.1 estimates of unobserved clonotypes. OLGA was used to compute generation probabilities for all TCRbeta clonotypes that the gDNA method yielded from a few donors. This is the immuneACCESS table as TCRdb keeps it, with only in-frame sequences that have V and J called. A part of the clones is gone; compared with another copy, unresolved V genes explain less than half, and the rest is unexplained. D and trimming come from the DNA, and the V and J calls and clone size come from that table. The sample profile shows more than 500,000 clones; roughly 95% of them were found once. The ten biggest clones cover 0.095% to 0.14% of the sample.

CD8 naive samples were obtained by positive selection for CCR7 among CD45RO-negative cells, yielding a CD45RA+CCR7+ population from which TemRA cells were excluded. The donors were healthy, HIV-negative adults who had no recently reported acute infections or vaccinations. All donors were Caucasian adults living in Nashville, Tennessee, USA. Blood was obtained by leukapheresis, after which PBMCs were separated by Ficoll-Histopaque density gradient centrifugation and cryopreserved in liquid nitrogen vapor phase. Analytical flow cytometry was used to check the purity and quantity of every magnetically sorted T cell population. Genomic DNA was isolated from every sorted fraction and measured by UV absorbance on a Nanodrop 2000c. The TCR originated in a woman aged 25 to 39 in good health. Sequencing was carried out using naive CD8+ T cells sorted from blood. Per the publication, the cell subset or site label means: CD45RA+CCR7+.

The CDR3 protein sequence reads: CASSPYETNEKLFF. The DNA is as follows: TGTGCCAGCAGCCCCTACGAGACTAATGAAAAACTGTTTTTT. The sequence joins TRBV25-1 to TRBJ1-4; the D gene is unclear. V was cut back by 6 bases and J by 2 bases, leaving a gap of 10 bases between them. CDR1 and CDR2 were assigned from the germline V gene as MGHDK and SYGVNS. From the cysteine up to the phenylalanine, the CDR3 has a length of 14 residues. The sequence is cut down to CDR3 DNA, 42 bases in frame from base 1.